Listed below are T cell receptor beta chains from one sample, sequenced in a study of post-analysis software for immune sequencing data. TCRdb processed the PCR reads anew with MiXCR; each CDR3 protein has one entry. The repertoire holds about 760,000 distinct CDR3 sequences, roughly 29% seen once, with approximately 0.55% in the top ten. The sample was blood. Receptor source: a girl under 18 with multiple sclerosis. The CDR3 runs from the conserved cysteine through the conserved F or W. D genes are given only for firm matches. Expanded clones get a size class; other rows say once, few or many, or leave the size out.

clone_size,v_call,j_call,cdr3_length,d_call,cdr3_aa,cdr3_nt
NA,TRBV29-1,TRBJ2-7,13,NA,CSVDVGGSYEQYF,TGCAGCGTTGATGTAGGCGGCTCCTACGAGCAGTACTTC
few,TRBV5-1,TRBJ2-1,14,NA,CASSLATGRHEQFF,TGCGCCAGCAGCTTGGCCACGGGGAGACATGAGCAGTTCTTC
few,TRBV6-5,TRBJ2-7,13,TRBD1,CASSNRGKDEQYF,TGTGCCAGCAGCAACAGGGGAAAGGACGAGCAGTACTTC
many,TRBV29-1,TRBJ2-3,15,TRBD2,CSVLAGGLTTDTQYF,TGCAGCGTTCTAGCGGGGGGATTAACCACAGATACGCAGTATTTT
few,TRBV18,TRBJ2-7,16,NA,CASSNLGPPNSYEQYF,TGTGCCAGCTCTAACCTGGGACCCCCCAACTCCTACGAGCAGTACTTC
NA,TRBV7-2,TRBJ2-5,15,NA,CASSLDGIGPETQYF,TGTGCCAGCAGCTTAGACGGGATCGGGCCCGAGACCCAGTACTTC
NA,TRBV6-5,TRBJ1-1,13,NA,CASANRLNTEAFF,TGTGCCAGCGCAAATAGACTGAACACTGAAGCTTTCTTT
NA,TRBV4-3,TRBJ2-5,13,NA,CASSQGSGSRPYF,TGCGCCAGCAGCCAAGGTTCGGGCAGCAGGCCGTACTTC
few,TRBV5-1,TRBJ2-1,15,NA,CASSFVLAGGDEQFF,TGCGCCAGCAGCTTCGTACTAGCTGGTGGCGATGAGCAGTTCTTC
NA,TRBV7-2,TRBJ2-1,16,TRBD1,CASSAIRDRKYNEQFF,TGTGCCAGCAGCGCGATTAGGGACAGGAAGTACAATGAGCAGTTCTTC
NA,TRBV2,TRBJ2-5,15,TRBD1,CASSADRGYEETQYF,TGTGCCAGCAGCGCCGACAGGGGATATGAAGAGACCCAGTACTTC
many,TRBV29-1,TRBJ2-7,14,TRBD2,CSVSRTSANYEQYF,TGCAGCGTTTCGAGGACTAGCGCTAACTACGAGCAGTACTTC
many,TRBV5-1,TRBJ2-7,14,NA,CASSLAGAGYEQYF,TGCGCCAGCAGCTTGGCCGGGGCAGGGTACGAGCAGTACTTC
NA,TRBV9,TRBJ1-2,11,NA,CATANRGGYTF,TGTGCCACGGCCAACAGAGGTGGCTACACCTTC
NA,TRBV7-9,TRBJ1-6,15,TRBD1,CASSSGQGVLSPLHF,TGTGCCAGCAGCTCGGGACAGGGAGTCTTGTCACCCCTCCACTTT
few,TRBV29-1,TRBJ1-5,13,NA,CSVLQGRDQPQHF,TGCAGCGTTTTGCAGGGACGTGATCAGCCCCAGCATTTT
NA,TRBV25-1,TRBJ1-2,12,NA,CASWPSNYGYTF,TGTGCCAGCTGGCCCTCTAACTATGGCTACACCTTC
NA,TRBV7-9,TRBJ2-1,14,TRBD2,CAGRLAGSYNEQFF,TGTGCCGGAAGACTAGCGGGCTCCTACAATGAGCAGTTCTTC
NA,TRBV4-2,TRBJ2-5,15,NA,CASSPRPSQEETQYF,TGTGCCAGCAGCCCTCGACCGTCCCAAGAGGAGACCCAGTACTTC
NA,TRBV20-1,TRBJ2-3,12,NA,CSARYRGDTQYF,TGCAGTGCTAGGTATCGGGGAGATACGCAGTATTTT
few,TRBV28,TRBJ2-3,14,NA,CASSFLGFGDTQYF,TGTGCCAGCAGTTTCCTGGGGTTCGGAGATACGCAGTATTTT
once,TRBV3-1,TRBJ2-7,16,NA,CASSQLRTPGANEQYF,TGTGCCAGCAGCCAACTCAGGACTCCTGGCGCCAATGAGCAGTACTTC
NA,TRBV6-5,TRBJ2-6,19,TRBD1,CASSYLSPGTVSGANVLTF,TGTGCCAGCAGTTACCTTAGTCCCGGGACAGTCTCTGGGGCCAACGTCCTGACTTTC
few,TRBV7-2,TRBJ2-5,14,NA,CASSIRVSQETQYF,TGTGCCAGCAGTATAAGGGTTAGCCAGGAGACCCAGTACTTC
few,TRBV25-1,TRBJ2-7,16,TRBD1,CASSAPAPGTGYEQYF,TGTGCCAGCAGTGCCCCCGCTCCCGGGACAGGCTACGAGCAGTACTTC
NA,TRBV20-1,TRBJ2-3,16,TRBD2,CSATDRSGDGTDTQYF,TGCAGTGCTACAGATCGTAGCGGGGACGGCACAGATACGCAGTATTTT
many,TRBV4-3,TRBJ2-1,13,TRBD2,CASGPPGLREQFF,TGCGCCAGCGGACCCCCGGGACTACGTGAGCAGTTCTTC
NA,TRBV27,TRBJ2-1,14,TRBD1,CASSFGQGAHEQFF,TGTGCCAGCAGTTTTGGCCAGGGGGCCCATGAGCAGTTCTTC
NA,TRBV29-1,TRBJ2-1,12,NA,CSVVRGTDEQFF,TGCAGCGTTGTCCGCGGGACGGATGAGCAGTTCTTC
NA,TRBV12-3/TRBV12-4,TRBJ1-1,12,NA,CASSLGLIGAFF,TGTGCCAGCAGTTTAGGTTTAATAGGGGCTTTCTTT
few,TRBV28,TRBJ2-3,16,TRBD1,CASKNLPGQGADTQYF,TGTGCCAGCAAAAACCTCCCGGGACAGGGCGCAGATACGCAGTATTTT
NA,TRBV12-3/TRBV12-4,TRBJ2-5,11,NA,CASSLGPTEYF,TGTGCCAGCAGTTTAGGCCCCACAGAGTACTTC
NA,TRBV29-1,TRBJ2-7,13,TRBD2,CSVLALAGHEQYF,TGCAGCGTTTTGGCGCTAGCGGGACACGAGCAGTACTTC
NA,TRBV5-1,TRBJ1-1,17,TRBD1,CASSFEAQGFPNTEAFF,TGCGCCAGCAGCTTTGAGGCACAGGGGTTCCCCAACACTGAAGCTTTCTTT
few,TRBV20-1,TRBJ2-3,17,TRBD2,CSARDLGGGASTDTQYF,TGCAGTGCTAGAGATTTGGGCGGGGGGGCGAGCACAGATACGCAGTATTTT
NA,TRBV6-2/TRBV6-3,TRBJ2-5,13,NA,CASRTTGYNEQYF,TGTGCCAGCAGGACTACAGGGTACAATGAGCAGTACTTC
NA,TRBV29-1,TRBJ1-5,15,NA,CSVANSDRFNQPQHF,TGCAGCGTTGCAAATTCCGACAGGTTCAATCAGCCCCAGCATTTT
NA,TRBV28,TRBJ2-1,14,NA,CASGPLPPQGKQFF,TGTGCCAGCGGACCATTACCCCCTCAGGGAAAGCAGTTCTTC
few,TRBV6-5,TRBJ1-1,16,TRBD1,CASSYSGQGASEVAFF,TGTGCCAGCAGTTACTCGGGACAGGGGGCGTCGGAGGTAGCTTTCTTT
few,TRBV9,TRBJ2-5,13,NA,CASSFRPAETQYF,TGTGCCAGCAGTTTTCGCCCTGCGGAGACCCAGTACTTC
few,TRBV4-2,TRBJ1-2,15,NA,CASSQDPGRFDGYTF,TGTGCCAGCAGCCAAGACCCAGGGAGGTTTGATGGCTACACCTTC
NA,TRBV10-3,TRBJ1-1,12,NA,CAISETGIEAFF,TGTGCCATCAGTGAAACAGGAATCGAAGCTTTCTTT
few,TRBV9,TRBJ2-7,14,TRBD1,CASSKTGSNYEQYF,TGTGCCAGCAGCAAGACAGGGAGTAACTACGAGCAGTACTTC
once,TRBV20-1,TRBJ2-7,15,TRBD1,CSAGERTGGSYEQYF,TGCAGTGCTGGAGAACGCACAGGGGGCTCCTACGAGCAGTACTTC
few,TRBV15,TRBJ2-3,17,NA,CATSRGVRVGSTDTQYF,TGTGCCACCAGCAGAGGGGTACGAGTCGGCAGCACAGATACGCAGTATTTT
NA,TRBV20-1,TRBJ1-5,14,TRBD1,CSAGRGHGNQPQHF,TGCAGTGCGGGGAGGGGGCATGGCAATCAGCCCCAGCATTTT
many,TRBV6-5,TRBJ2-5,12,NA,CASSYPLGERYF,TGTGCCAGCAGTTACCCCTTGGGGGAGAGGTACTTC
NA,TRBV7-2,TRBJ2-6,15,NA,CASSSESSGANVLTF,TGTGCCAGCAGCTCCGAGTCCTCTGGGGCCAACGTCCTGACTTTC
NA,TRBV7-2,TRBJ1-1,13,NA,CASSVKGGTEAFF,TGTGCCAGCAGCGTCAAGGGGGGGACTGAAGCTTTCTTT
NA,TRBV6-5,TRBJ1-5,18,NA,CASSYSWGPGNSNQSQHF,TGTGCCAGCAGTTACTCTTGGGGTCCCGGTAATAGCAATCAGTCCCAGCATTTT
NA,TRBV13,TRBJ2-1,16,NA,CASSLDDFSSYNEQFF,TGTGCCAGCAGCTTAGACGACTTTAGCTCCTACAATGAGCAGTTCTTC
few,TRBV20-1,TRBJ2-3,14,NA,CSATGSASTDTQYF,TGCAGTGCTACGGGTAGCGCCAGCACAGATACGCAGTATTTT
few,TRBV20-1,TRBJ2-3,12,NA,CSARSTPDTQYF,TGCAGTGCTAGATCGACCCCAGATACGCAGTATTTT
NA,TRBV27,TRBJ2-5,16,TRBD1,CASSLWTGEIQETQYF,TGTGCCAGCAGTTTATGGACAGGGGAAATCCAAGAGACCCAGTACTTC
NA,TRBV5-6,TRBJ1-1,15,TRBD1,CASSWGTGKVTEAFF,TGTGCCAGCAGCTGGGGGACAGGGAAGGTCACTGAAGCTTTCTTT
NA,TRBV20-1,TRBJ2-1,14,NA,CSFLGGSGYNEQFF,TGCAGTTTTCTCGGAGGCAGTGGCTACAATGAGCAGTTCTTC
NA,TRBV20-1,TRBJ2-4,14,NA,CSAREDSSKNIQYF,TGCAGTGCTAGAGAGGACAGTTCCAAAAACATTCAGTACTTC
NA,TRBV25-1,TRBJ1-1,18,TRBD1,CASSSPGDRAGKSTEAFF,TGTGCCAGTAGTTCCCCGGGGGACAGGGCCGGGAAGAGCACTGAAGCTTTCTTT